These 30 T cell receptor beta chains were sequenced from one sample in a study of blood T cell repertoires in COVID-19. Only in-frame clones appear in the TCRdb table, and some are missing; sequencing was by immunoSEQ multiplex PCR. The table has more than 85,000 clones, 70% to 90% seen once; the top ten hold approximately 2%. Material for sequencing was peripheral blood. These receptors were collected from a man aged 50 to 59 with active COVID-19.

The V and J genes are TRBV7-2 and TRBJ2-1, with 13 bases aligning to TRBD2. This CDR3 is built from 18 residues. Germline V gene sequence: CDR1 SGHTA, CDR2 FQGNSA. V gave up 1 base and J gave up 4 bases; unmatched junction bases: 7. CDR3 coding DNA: TGTGCCAGCAGCTTAGTGCGACTAGCGGGGGGTCCATACAATGAGCAGTTCTTC. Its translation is CASSLVRLAGGPYNEQFF.

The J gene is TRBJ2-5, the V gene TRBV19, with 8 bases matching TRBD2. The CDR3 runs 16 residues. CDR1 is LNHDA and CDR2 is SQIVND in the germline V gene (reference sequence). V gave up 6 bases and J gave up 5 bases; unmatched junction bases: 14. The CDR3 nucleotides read TGTGCCAGTAGGGATCCTAGGCGGGGGGATCAGGAGACCCAGTACTTC. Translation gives CASRDPRRGDQETQYF.

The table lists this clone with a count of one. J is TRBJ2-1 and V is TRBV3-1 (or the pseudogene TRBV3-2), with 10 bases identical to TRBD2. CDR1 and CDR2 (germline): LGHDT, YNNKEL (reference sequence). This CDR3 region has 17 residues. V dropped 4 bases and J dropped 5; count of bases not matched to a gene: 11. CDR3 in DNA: TGTGCCAGCAGCCCTAGACCGACTAGCGGGTACGACAATGAGCAGTTCTTC. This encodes CASSPRPTSGYDNEQFF.

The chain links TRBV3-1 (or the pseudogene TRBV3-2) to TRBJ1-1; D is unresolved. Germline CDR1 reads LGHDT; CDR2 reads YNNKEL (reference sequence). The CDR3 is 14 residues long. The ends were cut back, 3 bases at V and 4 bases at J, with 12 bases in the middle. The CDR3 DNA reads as TGTGCCAGCAGCCAGACTTCGGTGGGCACTGAAGCTTTCTTT. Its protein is CASSQTSVGTEAFF.

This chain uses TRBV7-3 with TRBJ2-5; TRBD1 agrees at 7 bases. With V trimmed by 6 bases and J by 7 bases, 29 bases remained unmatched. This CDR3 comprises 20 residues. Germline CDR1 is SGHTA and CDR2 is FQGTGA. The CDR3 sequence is CASRHRNPLGPWDSRRTQYF. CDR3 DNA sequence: TGTGCCAGCAGACACAGAAACCCGTTAGGCCCGTGGGACAGTCGCCGGACCCAGTACTTC.

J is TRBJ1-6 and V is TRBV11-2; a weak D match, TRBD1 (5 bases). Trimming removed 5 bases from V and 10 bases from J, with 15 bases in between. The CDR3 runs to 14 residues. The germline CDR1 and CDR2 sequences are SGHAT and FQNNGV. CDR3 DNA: TGTGCCAGCAGCCCCCCGGGGGTAGGATCACCCCTCCACTTT. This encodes CASSPPGVGSPLHF.

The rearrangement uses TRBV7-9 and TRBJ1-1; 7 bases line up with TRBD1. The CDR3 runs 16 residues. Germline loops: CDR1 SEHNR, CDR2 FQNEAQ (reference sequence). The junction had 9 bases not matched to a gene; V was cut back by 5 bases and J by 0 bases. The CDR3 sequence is CASSRRGGTVNTEAFF. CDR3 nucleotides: TGTGCCAGCAGCCGGAGAGGTGGGACAGTGAACACTGAAGCTTTCTTT.

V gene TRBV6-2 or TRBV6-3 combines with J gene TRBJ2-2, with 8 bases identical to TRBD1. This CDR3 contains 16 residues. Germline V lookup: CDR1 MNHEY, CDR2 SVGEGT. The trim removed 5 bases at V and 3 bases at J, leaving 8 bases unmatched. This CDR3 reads CASSVTGTGHTGELFF. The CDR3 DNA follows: TGTGCCAGCAGTGTTACCGGGACAGGTCACACCGGGGAGCTGTTTTTT.

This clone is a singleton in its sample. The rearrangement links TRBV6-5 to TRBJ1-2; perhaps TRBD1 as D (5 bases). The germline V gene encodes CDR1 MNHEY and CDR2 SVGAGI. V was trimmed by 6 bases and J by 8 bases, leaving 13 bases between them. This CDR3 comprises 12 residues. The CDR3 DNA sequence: TGTGCCAGCAGAACCACAGACAGCGGCTACACCTTC. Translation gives CASRTTDSGYTF.

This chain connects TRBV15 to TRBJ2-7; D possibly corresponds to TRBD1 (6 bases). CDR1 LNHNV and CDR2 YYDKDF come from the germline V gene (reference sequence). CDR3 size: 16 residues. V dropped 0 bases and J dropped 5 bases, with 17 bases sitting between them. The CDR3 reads CATSRDSGQWGHEQYF. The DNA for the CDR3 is TGTGCCACCAGCAGAGACTCCGGGCAGTGGGGGCACGAGCAGTACTTC. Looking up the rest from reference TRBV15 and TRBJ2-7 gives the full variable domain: DAMVIQNPRYQVTQFGKPVTLSCSQTLNHNVMYWYQQKSSQAPKLLFHYYDKDFNNEADTPDNFQSRRPNTSFCFLDIRSPGLGDTAMYLCATSRDSGQWGHEQYFGPGTRLTVT.

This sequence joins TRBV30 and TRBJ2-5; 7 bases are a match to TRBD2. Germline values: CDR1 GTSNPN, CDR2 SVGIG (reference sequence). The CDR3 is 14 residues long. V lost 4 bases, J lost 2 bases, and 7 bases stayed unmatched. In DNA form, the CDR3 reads TGTGCCTGGACTGGTCTAGCGGAACAAGAGACCCAGTACTTC. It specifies CAWTGLAEQETQYF.

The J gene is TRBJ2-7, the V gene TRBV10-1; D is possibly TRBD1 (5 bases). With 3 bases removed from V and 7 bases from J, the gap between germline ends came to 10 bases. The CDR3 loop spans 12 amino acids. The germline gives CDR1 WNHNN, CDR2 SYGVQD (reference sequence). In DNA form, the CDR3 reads TGCGCCAGCAGTGAACGTCAGGGAGAGCAGTACTTC. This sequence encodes CASSERQGEQYF.

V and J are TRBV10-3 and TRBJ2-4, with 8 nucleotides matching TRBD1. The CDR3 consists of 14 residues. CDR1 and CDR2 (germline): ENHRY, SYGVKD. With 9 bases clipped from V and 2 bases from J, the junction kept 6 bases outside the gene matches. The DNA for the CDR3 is TGTGCCATGTCGCAGGGGGCGACCAAAAACATTCAGTACTTC. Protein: CAMSQGATKNIQYF.

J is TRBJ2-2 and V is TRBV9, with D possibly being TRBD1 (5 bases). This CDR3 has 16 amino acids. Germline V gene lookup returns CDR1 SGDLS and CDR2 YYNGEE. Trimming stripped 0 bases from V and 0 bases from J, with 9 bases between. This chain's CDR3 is CASSVVGLPNTGELFF. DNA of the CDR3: TGTGCCAGCAGCGTAGTGGGGCTCCCGAACACCGGGGAGCTGTTTTTT.

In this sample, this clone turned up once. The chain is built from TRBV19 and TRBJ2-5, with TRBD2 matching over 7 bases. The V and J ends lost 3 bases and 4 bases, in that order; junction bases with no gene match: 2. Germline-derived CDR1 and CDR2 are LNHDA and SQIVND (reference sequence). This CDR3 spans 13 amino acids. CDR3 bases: TGTGCCAGTAGTATGCGGGGGTTAGAGACCCAGTACTTC. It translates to CASSMRGLETQYF.

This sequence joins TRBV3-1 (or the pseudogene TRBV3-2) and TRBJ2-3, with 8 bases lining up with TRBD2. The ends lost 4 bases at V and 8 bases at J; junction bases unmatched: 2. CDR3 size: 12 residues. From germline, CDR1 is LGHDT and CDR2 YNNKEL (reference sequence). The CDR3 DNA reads TGTGCCAGCAGCCCTCGGGGGGGTACGCAGTATTTT. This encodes CASSPRGGTQYF.

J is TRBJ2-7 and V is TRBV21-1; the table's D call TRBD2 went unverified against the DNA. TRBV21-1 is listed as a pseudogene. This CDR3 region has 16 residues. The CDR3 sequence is CASSKGGGDPTYEQYF. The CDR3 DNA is TGTGCCAGCAGCAAAGGCGGGGGGGATCCGACCTACGAGCAGTACTTC.

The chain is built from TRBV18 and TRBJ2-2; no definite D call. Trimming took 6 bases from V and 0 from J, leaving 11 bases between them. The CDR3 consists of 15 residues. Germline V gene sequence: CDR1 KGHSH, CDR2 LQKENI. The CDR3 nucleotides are TGTGCCAGCTCGCCCCCGACTGCGAACACCGGGGAGCTGTTTTTT. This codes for CASSPPTANTGELFF.

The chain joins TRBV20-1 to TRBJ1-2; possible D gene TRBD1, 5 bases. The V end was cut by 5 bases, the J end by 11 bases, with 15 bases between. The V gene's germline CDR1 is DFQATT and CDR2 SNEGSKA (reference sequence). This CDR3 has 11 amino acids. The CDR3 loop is CSADRDSRYTF. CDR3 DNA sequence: TGCAGTGCTGACCGGGACTCCCGGTACACCTTC.

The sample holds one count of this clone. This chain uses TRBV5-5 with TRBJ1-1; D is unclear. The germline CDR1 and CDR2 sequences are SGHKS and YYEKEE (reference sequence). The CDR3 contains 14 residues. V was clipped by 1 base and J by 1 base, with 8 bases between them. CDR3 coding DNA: TGTGCCAGCAGCTTGATCGCAGGGAACACTGAAGCTTTCTTT. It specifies CASSLIAGNTEAFF.

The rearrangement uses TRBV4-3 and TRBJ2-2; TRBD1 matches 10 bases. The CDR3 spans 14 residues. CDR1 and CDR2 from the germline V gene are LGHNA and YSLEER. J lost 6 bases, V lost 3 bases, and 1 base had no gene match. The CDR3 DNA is TGCGCCAGCAGCCAGGGGACAGGGGCCGGGGAGCTGTTTTTT. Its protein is CASSQGTGAGELFF.

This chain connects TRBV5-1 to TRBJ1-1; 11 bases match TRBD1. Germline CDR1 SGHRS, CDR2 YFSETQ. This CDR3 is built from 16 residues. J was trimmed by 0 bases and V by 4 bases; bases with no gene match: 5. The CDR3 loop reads CASSPGTGGLNTEAFF. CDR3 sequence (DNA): TGCGCCAGCAGCCCCGGGACAGGGGGTTTGAACACTGAAGCTTTCTTT.

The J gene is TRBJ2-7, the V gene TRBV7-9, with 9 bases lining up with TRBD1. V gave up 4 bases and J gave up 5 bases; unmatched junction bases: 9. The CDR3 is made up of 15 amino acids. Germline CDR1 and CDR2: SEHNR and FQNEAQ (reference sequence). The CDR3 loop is CASSSRDRAFHEQYF. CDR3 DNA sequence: TGTGCCAGCAGCTCCCGGGACAGGGCGTTCCACGAGCAGTACTTC.

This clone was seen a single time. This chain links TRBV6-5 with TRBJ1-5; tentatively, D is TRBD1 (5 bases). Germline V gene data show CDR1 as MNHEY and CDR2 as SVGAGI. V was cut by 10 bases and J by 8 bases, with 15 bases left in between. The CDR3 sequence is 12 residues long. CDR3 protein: CATGIKSEPQHF. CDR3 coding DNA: TGTGCCACAGGGATAAAATCAGAGCCCCAGCATTTT.

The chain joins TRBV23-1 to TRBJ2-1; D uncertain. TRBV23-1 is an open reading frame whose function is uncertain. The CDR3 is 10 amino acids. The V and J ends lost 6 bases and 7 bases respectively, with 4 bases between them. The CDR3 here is CASRENEQFF. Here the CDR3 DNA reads TGCGCCAGCAGGGAGAATGAGCAGTTCTTC.

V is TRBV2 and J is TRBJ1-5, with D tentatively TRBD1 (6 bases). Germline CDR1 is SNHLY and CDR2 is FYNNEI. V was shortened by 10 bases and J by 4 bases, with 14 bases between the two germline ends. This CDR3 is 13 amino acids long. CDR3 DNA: TGTGCCACTTCGGACAGAATTAATCAGCCCCAGCATTTT. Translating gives CATSDRINQPQHF.

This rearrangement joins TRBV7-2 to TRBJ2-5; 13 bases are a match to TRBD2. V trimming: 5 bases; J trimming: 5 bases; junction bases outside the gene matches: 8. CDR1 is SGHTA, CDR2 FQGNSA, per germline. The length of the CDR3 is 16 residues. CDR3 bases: TGTGCCAGCAGCCTAAGTACTAGCGGGGGGGCGGAGACCCAGTACTTC. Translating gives CASSLSTSGGAETQYF.

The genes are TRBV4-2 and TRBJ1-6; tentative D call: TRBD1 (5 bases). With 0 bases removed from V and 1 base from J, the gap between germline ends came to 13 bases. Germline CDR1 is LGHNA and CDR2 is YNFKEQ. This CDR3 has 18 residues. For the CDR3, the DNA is TGTGCCAGCAGCCAAGAGGGCGGGGGGGGATCCTATAATTCACCCCTCCACTTT. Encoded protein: CASSQEGGGGSYNSPLHF.

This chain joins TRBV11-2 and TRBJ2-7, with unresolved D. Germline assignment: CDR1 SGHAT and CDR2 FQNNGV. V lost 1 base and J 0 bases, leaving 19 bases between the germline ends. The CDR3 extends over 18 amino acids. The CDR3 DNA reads TGTGCCAGCAGCTTAGGAGACCGCTTAGCCCCCCACTCCTACGAGCAGTACTTC. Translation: CASSLGDRLAPHSYEQYF.

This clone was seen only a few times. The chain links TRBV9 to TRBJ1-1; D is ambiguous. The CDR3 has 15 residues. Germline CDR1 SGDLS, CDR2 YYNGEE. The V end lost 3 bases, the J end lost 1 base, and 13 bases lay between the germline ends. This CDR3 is CASSASRLENTEAFF. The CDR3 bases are TGTGCCAGCAGCGCTTCAAGACTGGAGAACACTGAAGCTTTCTTT. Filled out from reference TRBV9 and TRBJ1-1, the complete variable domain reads DSGVTQTPKHLITATGQRVTLRCSPRSGDLSVYWYQQSLDQGLQFLIQYYNGEERAKGNILERFSAQQFPDLHSELNLSSLELGDSALYFCASSASRLENTEAFFGQGTRLTVV.